A selection of T cell receptor beta chains follows, all from one sample in a study of cytomegalovirus exposure and HLA in healthy donors. Here immunoSEQ multiplex PCR was the method, and the copy in TCRdb shows in-frame clones only, minus some. The sample has approximately 150,000 clones, approximately 80% seen once. Input material: PBMCs. The receptor set was obtained from a female donor in good health and CMV-seronegative. Each CDR3 is given with its conserved first and last residue. Each record gives: J gene, D gene, V gene, clone size, CDR3 DNA, CDR3 protein. The D gene is left open where the match is weak. A row's size may be missing; if present it is once, few, many or a size class.

j_gene: TRBJ1-2
d_gene: TRBD1
v_gene: TRBV9
abundance: NA
CDR3nt: TGTGCCAGCAGCGTAGAGACAGGGCGGTATGGCTACACCTTC
CDR3aa: CASSVETGRYGYTF

j_gene: TRBJ2-7
d_gene: NA
v_gene: TRBV18
abundance: NA
CDR3nt: TGTGCCAGCTCAACCGGGACTCAGTTCTACGAGCAGTACTTC
CDR3aa: CASSTGTQFYEQYF

j_gene: TRBJ1-5
d_gene: NA
v_gene: TRBV15
abundance: NA
CDR3nt: TGTGCCACCAGCAGAGGAGGGGGTCGGGATCAGCCCCAGCATTTT
CDR3aa: CATSRGGGRDQPQHF

j_gene: TRBJ2-2
d_gene: TRBD2
v_gene: TRBV7-2
abundance: NA
CDR3nt: TGTGCCAGCAGCGTCGAAATAGCGGGCACCGGGGAGCTGTTTTTT
CDR3aa: CASSVEIAGTGELFF

j_gene: TRBJ2-1
d_gene: NA
v_gene: TRBV28
abundance: NA
CDR3nt: TGTGCCAGCAGTTTAAGTCTAAGGGGCTACAATGAGCAGTTCTTC
CDR3aa: CASSLSLRGYNEQFF

j_gene: TRBJ1-5
d_gene: NA
v_gene: TRBV5-4
abundance: NA
CDR3nt: TGTGCCAGCAGCTTTCAGGGTTTCAATCAGCCCCAGCATTTT
CDR3aa: CASSFQGFNQPQHF

j_gene: TRBJ2-1
d_gene: TRBD2
v_gene: TRBV15
abundance: once
CDR3nt: TGTGCCACCAGCCGGGGTAGCGGGAACAATGAGCAGTTCTTC
CDR3aa: CATSRGSGNNEQFF

j_gene: TRBJ1-2
d_gene: NA
v_gene: TRBV7-2
abundance: NA
CDR3nt: TGTGCCAGCACCCTAGGGGGGGACTATGGCTACACCTTC
CDR3aa: CASTLGGDYGYTF

j_gene: TRBJ1-1
d_gene: TRBD1
v_gene: TRBV27
abundance: few
CDR3nt: TGTGCCAGCAGTATTGGACAGGGGATAAACACTGAAGCTTTCTTT
CDR3aa: CASSIGQGINTEAFF

j_gene: TRBJ2-1
d_gene: TRBD2
v_gene: TRBV6-1
abundance: NA
CDR3nt: TGTGCCAGCAGTGAAGCGCTTACTAGCGGGAGATACAATGAGCAGTTCTTC
CDR3aa: CASSEALTSGRYNEQFF

j_gene: TRBJ1-4
d_gene: TRBD1
v_gene: TRBV6-1
abundance: NA
CDR3nt: TGTGCCAGCAGTGAAGCAGGGACAGGGAGTGAAAAACTGTTTTTT
CDR3aa: CASSEAGTGSEKLFF

j_gene: TRBJ1-5
d_gene: NA
v_gene: TRBV28
abundance: NA
CDR3nt: TGTGCCAGCAGTTCCGGGAATAGAAGCAATCAGCCCCAGCATTTT
CDR3aa: CASSSGNRSNQPQHF

j_gene: TRBJ2-3
d_gene: TRBD1
v_gene: TRBV20-1
abundance: NA
CDR3nt: TGCAGTGCCACCCCGGGACAGACGCAGTATTTT
CDR3aa: CSATPGQTQYF

j_gene: TRBJ1-5
d_gene: NA
v_gene: TRBV18
abundance: NA
CDR3nt: TGTGCCAGCTCACCATTCGGGGATCAGCCCCAGCATTTT
CDR3aa: CASSPFGDQPQHF

j_gene: TRBJ1-3
d_gene: TRBD1
v_gene: TRBV4-2
abundance: once
CDR3nt: TGTGCCAGCAGCCAAGATAAGACAGGGTACTCTGGAAACACCATATATTTT
CDR3aa: CASSQDKTGYSGNTIYF

j_gene: TRBJ1-2
d_gene: NA
v_gene: TRBV11-2
abundance: NA
CDR3nt: TGTGCCAGCAGCTTAGCAGGGGTTGATGGCTACACCTTC
CDR3aa: CASSLAGVDGYTF

j_gene: TRBJ2-7
d_gene: NA
v_gene: TRBV30
abundance: NA
CDR3nt: TGTGCCTGGAGTGGACAGGATCATCGGGGTTCCTACGAGCAGTACTTC
CDR3aa: CAWSGQDHRGSYEQYF

j_gene: TRBJ2-1
d_gene: TRBD2
v_gene: TRBV11-1
abundance: NA
CDR3nt: TGTGCCAGCAGCTCCCGTCTGGGGGGGGTTAATGAGCAGTTCTTC
CDR3aa: CASSSRLGGVNEQFF

j_gene: TRBJ2-1
d_gene: NA
v_gene: TRBV19
abundance: NA
CDR3nt: TGTGCCAGTAGTATCCAGGTATCCTACAATGAGCAGTTCTTC
CDR3aa: CASSIQVSYNEQFF

j_gene: TRBJ2-1
d_gene: TRBD1
v_gene: TRBV2
abundance: NA
CDR3nt: TGTGCCAGCAGTGAGGACAGGGGCGGAAATGAGCAGTTCTTC
CDR3aa: CASSEDRGGNEQFF

j_gene: TRBJ2-5
d_gene: NA
v_gene: TRBV28
abundance: NA
CDR3nt: TGTGCCAGCAGTCTACCGACAGCCACCCAAGAGACCCAGTACTTC
CDR3aa: CASSLPTATQETQYF

j_gene: TRBJ1-2
d_gene: TRBD1
v_gene: TRBV6-5
abundance: few
CDR3nt: TGTGCCAGCAGTGGAACGGGGACAGGGGTAGGCTACACCTTC
CDR3aa: CASSGTGTGVGYTF

j_gene: TRBJ2-5
d_gene: NA
v_gene: TRBV28
abundance: NA
CDR3nt: TGTGCCAGCAAACTGGGGGCAGAGACCCAGTACTTC
CDR3aa: CASKLGAETQYF

j_gene: TRBJ2-4
d_gene: TRBD1
v_gene: TRBV27
abundance: NA
CDR3nt: TGTGCCAGCAGTTTGTCTACCGGGACAGCTAACAAAAACATTCAGTACTTC
CDR3aa: CASSLSTGTANKNIQYF

j_gene: TRBJ2-2
d_gene: NA
v_gene: TRBV15
abundance: NA
CDR3nt: TGTGCCACCAGCAGGGGGAGAGGGGCGGGATTGAACACCGGGGAGCTGTTTTTT
CDR3aa: CATSRGRGAGLNTGELFF

j_gene: TRBJ2-1
d_gene: TRBD1
v_gene: TRBV14
abundance: once
CDR3nt: TGTGCCAGCAGCCAAGACCCGGACAGGAATGTCTATGAGCAGTTCTTC
CDR3aa: CASSQDPDRNVYEQFF

j_gene: TRBJ2-1
d_gene: TRBD1
v_gene: TRBV9
abundance: once
CDR3nt: TGTGCCAGCAGCGAGACAGGGGGCTCCTACAATGAGCAGTTCTTC
CDR3aa: CASSETGGSYNEQFF

j_gene: TRBJ2-3
d_gene: NA
v_gene: TRBV19
abundance: few
CDR3nt: TGTGCCAGTAGTTCCGGGGTCAGGGGAACAGATACGCAGTATTTT
CDR3aa: CASSSGVRGTDTQYF

j_gene: TRBJ2-3
d_gene: TRBD2
v_gene: TRBV4-1
abundance: NA
CDR3nt: TGCGCCAGCAGCCAAGATGGCGGGGGGGCTGCTAGCACAGATACGCAGTATTTT
CDR3aa: CASSQDGGGAASTDTQYF

j_gene: TRBJ1-1
d_gene: NA
v_gene: TRBV27
abundance: few
CDR3nt: TGTGCCAGCAGTTTAGCAGACATGAACACTGAAGCTTTCTTT
CDR3aa: CASSLADMNTEAFF

j_gene: TRBJ2-7
d_gene: TRBD2
v_gene: TRBV25-1
abundance: NA
CDR3nt: TGTGCCAGCAGTGCCTTAGCGGGAGTGGCCCACGAGCAGTACTTC
CDR3aa: CASSALAGVAHEQYF